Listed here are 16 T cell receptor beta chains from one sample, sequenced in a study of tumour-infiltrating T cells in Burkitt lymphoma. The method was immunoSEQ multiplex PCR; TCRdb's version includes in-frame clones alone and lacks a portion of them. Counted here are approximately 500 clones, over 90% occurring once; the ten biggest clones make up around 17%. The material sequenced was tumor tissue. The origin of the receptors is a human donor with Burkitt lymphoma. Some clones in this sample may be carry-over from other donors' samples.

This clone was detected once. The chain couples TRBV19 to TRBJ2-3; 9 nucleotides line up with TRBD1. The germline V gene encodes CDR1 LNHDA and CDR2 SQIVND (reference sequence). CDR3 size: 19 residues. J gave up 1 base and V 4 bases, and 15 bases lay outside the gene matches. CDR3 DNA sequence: TGTGCCAGTAGTACCTTCAGGACAGGGGTATTCGATCGCACAGATACGCAGTATTTT. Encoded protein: CASSTFRTGVFDRTDTQYF.

CDR3 sequence: CASSQDRETQYF. The CDR3 DNA reads TGCGCCAGCAGCCAAGATCGGGAGACCCAGTACTTC. J is TRBJ2-5 and V is TRBV4-1; D is uncertain. Trimming took 0 bases from V and 5 from J, leaving 4 bases between them. The CDR3 consists of 12 residues. Germline V gene lookup returns CDR1 MGHRA and CDR2 YSYEKL.

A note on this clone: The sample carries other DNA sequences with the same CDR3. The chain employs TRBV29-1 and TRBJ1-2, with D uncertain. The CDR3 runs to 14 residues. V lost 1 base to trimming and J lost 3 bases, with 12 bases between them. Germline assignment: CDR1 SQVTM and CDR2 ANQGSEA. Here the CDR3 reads CSVEAEGTDYGYTF. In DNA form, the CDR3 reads TGCAGCGTTGAAGCGGAGGGAACGGACTATGGCTACACCTTC.

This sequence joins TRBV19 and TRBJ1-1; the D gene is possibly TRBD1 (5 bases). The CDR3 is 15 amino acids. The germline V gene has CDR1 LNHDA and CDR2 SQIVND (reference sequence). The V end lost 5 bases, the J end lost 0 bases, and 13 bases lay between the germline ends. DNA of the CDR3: TGTGCCAGTAGTTTGATGGACACGATGAACACTGAAGCTTTCTTT. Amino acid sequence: CASSLMDTMNTEAFF.

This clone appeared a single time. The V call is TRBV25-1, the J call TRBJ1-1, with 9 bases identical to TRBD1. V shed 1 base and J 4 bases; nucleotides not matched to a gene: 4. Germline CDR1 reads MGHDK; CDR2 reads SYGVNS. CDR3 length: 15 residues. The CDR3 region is CASSESGQGFTEAFF. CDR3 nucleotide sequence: TGTGCCAGCAGTGAATCAGGACAGGGGTTCACTGAAGCTTTCTTT.

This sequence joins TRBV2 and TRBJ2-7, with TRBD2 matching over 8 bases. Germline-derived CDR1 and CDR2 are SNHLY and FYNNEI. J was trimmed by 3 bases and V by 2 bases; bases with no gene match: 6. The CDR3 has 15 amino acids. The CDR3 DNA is TGTGCCAGCAGTGAATCCACTAGCGGAAACTACGAGCAGTACTTC. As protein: CASSESTSGNYEQYF.

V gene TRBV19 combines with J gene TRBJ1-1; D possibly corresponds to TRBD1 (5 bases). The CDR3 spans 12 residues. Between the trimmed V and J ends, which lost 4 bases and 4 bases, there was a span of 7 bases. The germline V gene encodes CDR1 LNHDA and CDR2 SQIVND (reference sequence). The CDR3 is CASSKTVTEAFF. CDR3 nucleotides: TGTGCCAGTAGTAAGACAGTCACTGAAGCTTTCTTT. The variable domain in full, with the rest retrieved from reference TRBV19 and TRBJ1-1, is DGGITQSPKYLFRKEGQNVTLSCEQNLNHDAMYWYRQDPGQGLRLIYYSQIVNDFQKGDIAEGYSVSREKKESFPLTVTSAQKNPTAFYLCASSKTVTEAFFGQGTRLTVV.

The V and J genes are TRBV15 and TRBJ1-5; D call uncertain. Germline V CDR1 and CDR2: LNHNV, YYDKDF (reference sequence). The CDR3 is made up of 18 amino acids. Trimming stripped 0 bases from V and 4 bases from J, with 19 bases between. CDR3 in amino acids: CATSRDLREMTLNQPQHF. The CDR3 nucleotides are TGTGCCACCAGCAGAGATTTGAGGGAAATGACCTTGAATCAGCCCCAGCATTTT. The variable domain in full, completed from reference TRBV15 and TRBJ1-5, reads DAMVIQNPRYQVTQFGKPVTLSCSQTLNHNVMYWYQQKSSQAPKLLFHYYDKDFNNEADTPDNFQSRRPNTSFCFLDIRSPGLGDTAMYLCATSRDLREMTLNQPQHFGDGTRLSIL.

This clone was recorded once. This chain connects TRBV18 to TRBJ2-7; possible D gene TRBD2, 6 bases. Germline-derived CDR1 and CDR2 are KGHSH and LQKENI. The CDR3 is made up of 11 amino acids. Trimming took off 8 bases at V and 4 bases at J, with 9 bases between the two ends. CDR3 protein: CASRGLYEQYF. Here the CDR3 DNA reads TGTGCCAGCCGGGGGTTATACGAGCAGTACTTC. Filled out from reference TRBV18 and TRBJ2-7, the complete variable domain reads NAGVMQNPRHLVRRRGQEARLRCSPMKGHSHVYWYRQLPEEGLKFMVYLQKENIIDESGMPKERFSAEFPKEGPSILRIQQVVRGDSAAYFCASRGLYEQYFGPGTRLTVT.

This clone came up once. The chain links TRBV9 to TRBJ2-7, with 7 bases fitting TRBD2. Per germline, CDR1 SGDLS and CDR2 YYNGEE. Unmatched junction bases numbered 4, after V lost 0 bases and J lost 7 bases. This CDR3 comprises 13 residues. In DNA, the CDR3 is TGTGCCAGCAGCGTAGGTGGAGCGGGGGAGCAGTACTTC. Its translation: CASSVGGAGEQYF. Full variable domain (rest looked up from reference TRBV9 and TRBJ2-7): DSGVTQTPKHLITATGQRVTLRCSPRSGDLSVYWYQQSLDQGLQFLIQYYNGEERAKGNILERFSAQQFPDLHSELNLSSLELGDSALYFCASSVGGAGEQYFGPGTRLTVT.

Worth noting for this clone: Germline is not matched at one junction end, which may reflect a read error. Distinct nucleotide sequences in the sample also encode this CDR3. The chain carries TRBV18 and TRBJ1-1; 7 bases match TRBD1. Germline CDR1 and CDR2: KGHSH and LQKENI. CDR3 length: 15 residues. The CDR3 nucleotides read TGTGCTAGCTCACCGCAACAGGGGACGAACACTGAAGCTTTCTTT. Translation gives CASSPQQGTNTEAFF.

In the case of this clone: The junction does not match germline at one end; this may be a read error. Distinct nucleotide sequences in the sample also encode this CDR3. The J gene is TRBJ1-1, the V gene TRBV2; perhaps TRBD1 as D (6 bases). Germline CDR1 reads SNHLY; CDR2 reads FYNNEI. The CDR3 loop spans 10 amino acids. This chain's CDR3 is CASRGAGAFF. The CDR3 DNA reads TGTGCCAGCAGGGGGGCGGGGGCTTTTTTT. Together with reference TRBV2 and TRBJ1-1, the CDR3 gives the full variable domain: EPEVTQTPSHQVTQMGQEVILRCVPISNHLYFYWYRQILGQKVEFLVSFYNNEISEKSEIFDDQFSVERPDGSNFTLKIRSTKLEDSAMYFCASRGAGAFFGQGTRLTVV.

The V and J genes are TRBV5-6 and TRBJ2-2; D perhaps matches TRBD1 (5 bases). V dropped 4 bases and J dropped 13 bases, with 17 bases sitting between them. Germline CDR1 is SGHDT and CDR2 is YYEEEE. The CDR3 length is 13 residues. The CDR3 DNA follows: TGTGCCAGCAGCCCGCTTGGGCAGGGTGGGCTGTTTTTT. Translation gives CASSPLGQGGLFF.

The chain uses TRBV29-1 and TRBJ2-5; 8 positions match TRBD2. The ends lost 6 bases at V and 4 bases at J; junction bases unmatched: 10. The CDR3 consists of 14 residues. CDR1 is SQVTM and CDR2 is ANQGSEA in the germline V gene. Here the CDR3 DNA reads TGCAGCGTGGGGGTTCGGGAGGGCCGAGAGACCCAGTACTTC. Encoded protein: CSVGVREGRETQYF.

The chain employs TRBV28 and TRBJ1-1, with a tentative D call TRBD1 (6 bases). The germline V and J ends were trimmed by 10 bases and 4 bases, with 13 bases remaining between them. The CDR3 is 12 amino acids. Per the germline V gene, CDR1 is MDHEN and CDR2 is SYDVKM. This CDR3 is CAILTGSTEAFF. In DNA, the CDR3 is TGTGCCATTCTGACAGGTTCCACTGAAGCTTTCTTT.

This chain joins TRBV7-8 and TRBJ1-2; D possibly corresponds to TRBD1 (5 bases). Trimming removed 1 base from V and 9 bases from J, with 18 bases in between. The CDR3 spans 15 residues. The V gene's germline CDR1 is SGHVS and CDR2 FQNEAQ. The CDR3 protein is CASSLEARQGSSYTF. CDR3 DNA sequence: TGTGCCAGCAGCTTAGAGGCTAGGCAGGGTTCGAGCTACACCTTC.